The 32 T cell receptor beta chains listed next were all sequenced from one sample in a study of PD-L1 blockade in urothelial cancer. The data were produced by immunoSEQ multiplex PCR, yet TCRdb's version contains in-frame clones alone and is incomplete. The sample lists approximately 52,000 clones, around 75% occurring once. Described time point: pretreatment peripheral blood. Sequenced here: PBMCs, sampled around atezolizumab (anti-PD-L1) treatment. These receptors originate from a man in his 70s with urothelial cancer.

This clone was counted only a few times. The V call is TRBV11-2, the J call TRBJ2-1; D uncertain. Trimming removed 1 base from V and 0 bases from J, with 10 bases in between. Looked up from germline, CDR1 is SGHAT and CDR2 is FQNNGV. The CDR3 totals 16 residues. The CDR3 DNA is TGTGCCAGCAGCTTAGGATTAACCAGCTCCTACAATGAGCAGTTCTTC. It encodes CASSLGLTSSYNEQFF.

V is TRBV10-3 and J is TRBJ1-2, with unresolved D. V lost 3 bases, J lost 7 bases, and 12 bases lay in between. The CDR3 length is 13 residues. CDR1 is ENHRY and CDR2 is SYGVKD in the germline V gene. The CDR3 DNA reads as TGTGCCATCAGTGACTTCCGTGCTAGTGGCTACACCTTC. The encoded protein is CAISDFRASGYTF.

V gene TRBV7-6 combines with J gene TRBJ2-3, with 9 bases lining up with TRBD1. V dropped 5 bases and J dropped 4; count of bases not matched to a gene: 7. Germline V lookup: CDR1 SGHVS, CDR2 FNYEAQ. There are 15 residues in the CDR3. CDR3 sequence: CASSEGTGRADTQYF. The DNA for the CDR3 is TGTGCCAGCAGCGAGGGGACAGGGCGGGCAGATACGCAGTATTTT.

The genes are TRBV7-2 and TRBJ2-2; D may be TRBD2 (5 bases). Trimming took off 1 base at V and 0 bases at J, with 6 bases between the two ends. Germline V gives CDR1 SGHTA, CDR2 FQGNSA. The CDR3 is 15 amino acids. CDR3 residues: CASSLVASNTGELFF. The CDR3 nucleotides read TGTGCCAGCAGCTTAGTAGCGTCGAACACCGGGGAGCTGTTTTTT. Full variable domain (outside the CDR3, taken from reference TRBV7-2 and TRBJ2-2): GAGVSQSPSNKVTEKGKDVELRCDPISGHTALYWYRQSLGQGLEFLIYFQGNSAPDKSGLPSDRFSAERTGGSVSTLTIQRTQQEDSAVYLCASSLVASNTGELFFGEGSRLTVL.

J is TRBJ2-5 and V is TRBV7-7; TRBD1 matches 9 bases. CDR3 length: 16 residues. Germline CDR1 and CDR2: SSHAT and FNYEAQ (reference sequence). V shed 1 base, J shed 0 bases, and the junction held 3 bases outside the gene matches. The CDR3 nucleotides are TGTGCCAGCAGCTTAGGGGGACAGGGTTACCAAGAGACCCAGTACTTC. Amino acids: CASSLGGQGYQETQYF.

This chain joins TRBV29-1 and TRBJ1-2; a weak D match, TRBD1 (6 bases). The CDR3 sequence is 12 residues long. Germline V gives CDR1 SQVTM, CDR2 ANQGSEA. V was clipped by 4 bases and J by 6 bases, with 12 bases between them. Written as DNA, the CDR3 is TGCAGCGTTGCAGGCCAGGGGAATGGCTACACCTTC. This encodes CSVAGQGNGYTF.

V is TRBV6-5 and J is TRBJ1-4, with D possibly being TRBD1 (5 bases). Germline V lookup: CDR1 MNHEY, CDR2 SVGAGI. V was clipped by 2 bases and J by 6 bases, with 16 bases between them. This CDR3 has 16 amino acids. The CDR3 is CASSYASAGRDEKLFF. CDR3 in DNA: TGTGCCAGCAGTTACGCCTCGGCGGGGCGGGATGAAAAACTGTTTTTT.

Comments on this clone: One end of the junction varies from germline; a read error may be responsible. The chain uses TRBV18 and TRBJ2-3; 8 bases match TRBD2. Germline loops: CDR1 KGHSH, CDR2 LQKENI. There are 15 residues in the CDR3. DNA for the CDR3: TGTGCCAGCTCCCCACTAGCGGTCGGCACAGATACGCAGTATTTT. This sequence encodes CASSPLAVGTDTQYF.

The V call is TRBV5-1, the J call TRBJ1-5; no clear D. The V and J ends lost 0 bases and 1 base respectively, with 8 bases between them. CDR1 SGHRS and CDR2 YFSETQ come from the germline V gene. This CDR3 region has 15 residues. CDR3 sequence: CASSLDTMSNQPQHF. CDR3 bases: TGCGCCAGCAGCTTGGACACTATGAGCAATCAGCCCCAGCATTTT.

CDR3 sequence (DNA): TGTGCCACCAGCAAGGGACAGGGAATTATGACCCAGTACTTC. This translates into CATSKGQGIMTQYF. The chain is built from TRBV15 and TRBJ2-5; TRBD1 aligns across 9 bases. V shed 4 bases and J 7 bases; nucleotides not matched to a gene: 7. The germline gives CDR1 LNHNV, CDR2 YYDKDF (reference sequence). The CDR3 totals 14 residues.

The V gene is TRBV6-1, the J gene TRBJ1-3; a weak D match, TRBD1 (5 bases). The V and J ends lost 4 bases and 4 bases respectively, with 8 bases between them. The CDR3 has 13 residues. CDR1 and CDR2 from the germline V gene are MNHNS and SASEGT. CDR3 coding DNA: TGTGCCAGCAGTGTGGGGCAGGGAAACACCATATATTTT. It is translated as CASSVGQGNTIYF.

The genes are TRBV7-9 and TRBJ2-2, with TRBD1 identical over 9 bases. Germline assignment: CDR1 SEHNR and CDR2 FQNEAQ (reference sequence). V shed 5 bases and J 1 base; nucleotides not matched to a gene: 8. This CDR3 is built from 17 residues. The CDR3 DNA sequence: TGTGCCAGCAGCCCGCCCCGGGGACAGGGGAACACCGGGGAGCTGTTTTTT. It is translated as CASSPPRGQGNTGELFF.

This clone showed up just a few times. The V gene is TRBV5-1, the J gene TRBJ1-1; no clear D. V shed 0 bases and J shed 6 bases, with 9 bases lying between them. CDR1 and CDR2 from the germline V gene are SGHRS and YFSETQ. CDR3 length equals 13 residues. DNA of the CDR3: TGCGCCAGCAGCTTGGCGGGGTCAGCTGAAGCTTTCTTT. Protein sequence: CASSLAGSAEAFF. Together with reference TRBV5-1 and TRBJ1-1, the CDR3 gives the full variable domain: KAGVTQTPRYLIKTRGQQVTLSCSPISGHRSVSWYQQTPGQGLQFLFEYFSETQRNKGNFPGRFSGRQFSNSRSEMNVSTLELGDSALYLCASSLAGSAEAFFGQGTRLTVV.

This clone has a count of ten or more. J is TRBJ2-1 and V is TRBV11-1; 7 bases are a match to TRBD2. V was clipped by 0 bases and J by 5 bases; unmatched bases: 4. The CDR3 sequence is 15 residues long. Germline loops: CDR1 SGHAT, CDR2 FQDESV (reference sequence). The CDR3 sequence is CASSLAPSGHNEQFF. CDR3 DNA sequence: TGTGCCAGCAGCTTAGCCCCTAGCGGACACAATGAGCAGTTCTTC.

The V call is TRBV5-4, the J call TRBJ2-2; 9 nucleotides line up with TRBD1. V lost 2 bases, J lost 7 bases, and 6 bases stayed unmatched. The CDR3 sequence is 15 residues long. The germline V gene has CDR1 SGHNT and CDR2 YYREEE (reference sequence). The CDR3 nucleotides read TGTGCCAGCAGCTTCGGGACAGGGTCTAGCGGGGAGCTGTTTTTT. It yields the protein CASSFGTGSSGELFF.

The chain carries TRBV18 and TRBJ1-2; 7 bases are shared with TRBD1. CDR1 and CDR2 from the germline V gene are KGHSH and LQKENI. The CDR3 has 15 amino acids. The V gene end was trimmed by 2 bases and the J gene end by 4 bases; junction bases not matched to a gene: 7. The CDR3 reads CASSPDERTGYGYTF. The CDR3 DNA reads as TGTGCCAGCTCACCAGATGAGAGGACAGGCTATGGCTACACCTTC.

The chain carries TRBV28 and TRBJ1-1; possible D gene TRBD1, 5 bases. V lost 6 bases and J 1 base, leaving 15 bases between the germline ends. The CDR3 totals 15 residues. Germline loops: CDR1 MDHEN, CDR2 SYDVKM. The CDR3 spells CASRAHRGQNTEAFF. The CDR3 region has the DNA TGTGCCAGCAGAGCTCACCGTGGACAGAACACTGAAGCTTTCTTT. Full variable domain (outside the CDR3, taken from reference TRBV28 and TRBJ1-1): DVKVTQSSRYLVKRTGEKVFLECVQDMDHENMFWYRQDPGLGLRLIYFSYDVKMKEKGDIPEGYSVSREKKERFSLILESASTNQTSMYLCASRAHRGQNTEAFFGQGTRLTVV.

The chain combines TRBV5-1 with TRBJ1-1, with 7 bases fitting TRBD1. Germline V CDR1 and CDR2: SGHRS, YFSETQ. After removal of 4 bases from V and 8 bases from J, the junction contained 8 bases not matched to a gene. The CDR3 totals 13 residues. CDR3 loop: CASSLTAGQEAFF. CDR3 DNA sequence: TGCGCCAGCAGCCTCACCGCGGGACAGGAAGCTTTCTTT.

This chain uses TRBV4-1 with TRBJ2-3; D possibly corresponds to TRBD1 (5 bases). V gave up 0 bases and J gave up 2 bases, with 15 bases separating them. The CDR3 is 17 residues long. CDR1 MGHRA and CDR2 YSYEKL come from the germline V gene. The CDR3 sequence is CASSQDGRVGATDTQYF. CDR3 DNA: TGCGCCAGCAGCCAAGATGGCAGGGTTGGAGCCACAGATACGCAGTATTTT.

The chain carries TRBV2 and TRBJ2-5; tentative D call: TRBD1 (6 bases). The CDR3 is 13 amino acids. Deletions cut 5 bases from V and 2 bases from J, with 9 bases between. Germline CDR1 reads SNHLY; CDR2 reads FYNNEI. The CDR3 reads CASSPDRQETQYF. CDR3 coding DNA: TGTGCCAGCAGTCCGGACAGACAAGAGACCCAGTACTTC. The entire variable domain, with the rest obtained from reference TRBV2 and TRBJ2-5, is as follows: EPEVTQTPSHQVTQMGQEVILRCVPISNHLYFYWYRQILGQKVEFLVSFYNNEISEKSEIFDDQFSVERPDGSNFTLKIRSTKLEDSAMYFCASSPDRQETQYFGPGTRLLVL.

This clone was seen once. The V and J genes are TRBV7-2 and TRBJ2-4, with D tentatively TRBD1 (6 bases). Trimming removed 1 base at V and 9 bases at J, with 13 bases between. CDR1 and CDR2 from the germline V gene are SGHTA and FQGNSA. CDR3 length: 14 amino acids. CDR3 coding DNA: TGTGCCAGCAGCTTAGATGGGGGCTCGGGCATTCAGTACTTC. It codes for CASSLDGGSGIQYF.

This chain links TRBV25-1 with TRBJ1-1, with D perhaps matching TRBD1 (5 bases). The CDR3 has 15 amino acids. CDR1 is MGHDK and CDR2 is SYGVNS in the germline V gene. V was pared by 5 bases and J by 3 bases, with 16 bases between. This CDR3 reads CASSPHWSRDTEAFF. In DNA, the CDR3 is TGTGCCAGCAGTCCCCACTGGAGCAGGGACACTGAAGCTTTCTTT.

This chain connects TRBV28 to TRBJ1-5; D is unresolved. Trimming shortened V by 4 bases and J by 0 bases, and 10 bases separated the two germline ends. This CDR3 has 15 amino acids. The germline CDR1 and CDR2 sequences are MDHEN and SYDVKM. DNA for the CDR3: TGTGCCAGCAGTTCACCGGGGTATAGCAATCAGCCCCAGCATTTT. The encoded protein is CASSSPGYSNQPQHF. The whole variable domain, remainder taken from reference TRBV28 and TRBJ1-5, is DVKVTQSSRYLVKRTGEKVFLECVQDMDHENMFWYRQDPGLGLRLIYFSYDVKMKEKGDIPEGYSVSREKKERFSLILESASTNQTSMYLCASSSPGYSNQPQHFGDGTRLSIL.

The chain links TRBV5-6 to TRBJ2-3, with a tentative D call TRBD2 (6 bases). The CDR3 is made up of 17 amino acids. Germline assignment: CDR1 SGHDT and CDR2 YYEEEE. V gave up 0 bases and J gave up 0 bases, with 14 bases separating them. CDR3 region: CASSLEFGGVSTDTQYF. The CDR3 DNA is TGTGCCAGCAGCTTGGAGTTCGGCGGGGTGAGCACAGATACGCAGTATTTT.

This chain's CDR3 is CASSPTSAGDREQYF. The DNA for the CDR3 is TGTGCCAGCAGCCCCACCTCGGCAGGGGATAGGGAGCAGTACTTC. The rearrangement uses TRBV5-6 and TRBJ2-7; TRBD1 might be the D (6 bases). Germline V gene data show CDR1 as SGHDT and CDR2 as YYEEEE. Trimming pared 4 bases from V and 7 bases from J, leaving 21 bases between. CDR3 length equals 15 residues.

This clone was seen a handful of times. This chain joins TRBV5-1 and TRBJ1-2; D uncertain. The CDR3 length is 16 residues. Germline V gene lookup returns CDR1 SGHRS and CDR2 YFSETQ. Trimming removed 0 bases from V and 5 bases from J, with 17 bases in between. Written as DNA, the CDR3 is TGCGCCAGCAGCTTGGCGGGTGGGAGCCCTCAGTATGGCTACACCTTC. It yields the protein CASSLAGGSPQYGYTF.

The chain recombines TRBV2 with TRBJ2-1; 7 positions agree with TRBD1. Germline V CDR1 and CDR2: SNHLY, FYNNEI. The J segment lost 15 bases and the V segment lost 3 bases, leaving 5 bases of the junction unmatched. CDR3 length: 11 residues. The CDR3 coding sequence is TGTGCCAGCAGTGAGACAGGGTTGGGGTTCTTC. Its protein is CASSETGLGFF.

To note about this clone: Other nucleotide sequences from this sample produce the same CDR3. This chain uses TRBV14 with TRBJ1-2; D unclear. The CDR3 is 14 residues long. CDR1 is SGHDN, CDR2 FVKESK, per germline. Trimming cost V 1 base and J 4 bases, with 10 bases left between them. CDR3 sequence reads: CASSQAGSGYGYTF. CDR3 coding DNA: TGTGCCAGCAGCCAAGCGGGCAGCGGCTATGGCTACACCTTC.

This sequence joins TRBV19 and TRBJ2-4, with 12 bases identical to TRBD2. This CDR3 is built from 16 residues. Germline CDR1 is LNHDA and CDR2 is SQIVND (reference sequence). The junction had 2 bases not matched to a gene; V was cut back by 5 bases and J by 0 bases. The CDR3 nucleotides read TGTGCCAGTAGTGGGGGACTAGCGGGAGCCAAAAACATTCAGTACTTC. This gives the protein CASSGGLAGAKNIQYF.

The CDR3 region is CASSPRDRLENTIYF. Written as DNA, the CDR3 is TGCGCCAGCAGCCCCCGGGACAGGCTTGAAAACACCATATATTTT. This chain connects TRBV4-1 to TRBJ1-3, with 8 bases that match TRBD1. With V trimmed by 4 bases and J by 6 bases, 8 bases remained unmatched. Germline assignment: CDR1 MGHRA and CDR2 YSYEKL. The CDR3 totals 15 residues.

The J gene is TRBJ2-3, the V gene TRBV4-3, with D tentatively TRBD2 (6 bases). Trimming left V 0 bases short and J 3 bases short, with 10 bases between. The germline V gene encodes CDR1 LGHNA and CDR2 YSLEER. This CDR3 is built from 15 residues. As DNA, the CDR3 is TGCGCCAGCAGCCAAGAGATCGGGAGAACAGATACGCAGTATTTT. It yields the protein CASSQEIGRTDTQYF.

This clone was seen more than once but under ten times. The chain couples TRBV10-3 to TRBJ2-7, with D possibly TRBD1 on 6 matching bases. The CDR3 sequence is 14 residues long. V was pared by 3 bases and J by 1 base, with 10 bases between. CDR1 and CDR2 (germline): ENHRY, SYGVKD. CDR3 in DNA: TGTGCCATCAGTGACCACAGGGTTTCCTACGAGCAGTACTTC. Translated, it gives CAISDHRVSYEQYF.